This T cell receptor beta chain was sequenced during a study of T cell repertoires in cytomegalovirus infection. As for the study in general: It was the public TCR beta signatures that indicated both CMV infection and matching HLA type.

In TCRdb, the reads were re-called with MiXCR into one record per CDR3 protein. The sample contains 250,000 to 300,000 distinct CDR3 sequences, roughly 13% of which appear only once. The table lists this clonotype with many counts. Its antigen is unknown. Findings and caveats of the study: Adding up the frequency of public TCR beta families identified people who carried CMV plus the relevant HLA.

The origin of this receptor is a human donor in good health (CMV status not recorded). Some clones in this sample may be carry-over from other donors' samples. Sequencing was done on a sample of PBMCs.

The CDR3 sequence is CASSSGTGVRNQPQHF. The CDR3 DNA follows: TGTGCCAGCAGCTCCGGGACAGGGGTTAGGAATCAGCCCCAGCATTTT. The chain has TRBV7-9 and TRBJ1-5; 10 bases are shared with TRBD1. Looked up from germline, CDR1 is SEHNR and CDR2 is FQNEAQ (reference sequence). The CDR3 is 16 residues long. The V segment lost 4 bases and the J segment 4 bases; nucleotides outside the gene matches: 7.